Listed below are T cell receptor beta chains from one sample, sequenced in a study of T-cell reconstitution after alpha-beta-depleted transplantation in children. From the PCR reads, TCRdb called clonotypes with MiXCR, one entry per CDR3 protein. This table has over 300,000 distinct CDR3 sequences, approximately 10% appearing once. The sample consisted of PBMCs from the stem cell graft donor, taken from the stem cell graft. The receptors were sampled from a human donor who donated a stem cell graft to a child with acute lymphoblastic leukemia. Both conserved end residues are part of each CDR3. A D gene is named only where the DNA matches it firmly. Rows give clone size only sometimes, using once, few, many, or a class for an expanded clone.

clone size	D gene	V gene	J gene	CDR3 protein	CDR3 DNA
many	NA	TRBV29-1	TRBJ1-4	CSVEGSGEKLFF	TGCAGCGTGGAAGGTTCCGGCGAAAAACTGTTTTTT
few	NA	TRBV3-1	TRBJ1-1	CASSWRDGNTEAFF	TGTGCCAGCAGTTGGAGGGATGGGAACACTGAAGCTTTCTTT
NA	NA	TRBV29-1	TRBJ1-2	CSAGDQIGYGYTF	TGCAGCGCAGGGGACCAGATAGGCTATGGCTACACCTTC
NA	NA	TRBV12-3/TRBV12-4	TRBJ1-4	CASSRGTNEKLFF	TGTGCCAGCAGTCGTGGGACCAATGAAAAACTGTTTTTT
NA	NA	TRBV27	TRBJ1-6	CASRARQGVGSPLHF	TGTGCCAGCAGAGCCAGGCAGGGTGTAGGGTCACCCCTCCACTTT
NA	NA	TRBV5-5	TRBJ2-1	CASSLFGEVEEQFF	TGTGCCAGCAGCTTGTTTGGGGAAGTTGAAGAGCAGTTCTTC
NA	NA	TRBV14	TRBJ1-6	CASSQDTRPIELHF	TGTGCCAGCAGCCAAGATACCAGACCAATTGAACTCCACTTT
few	NA	TRBV6-4	TRBJ2-7	CASSNSIDPPYEQYF	TGTGCCAGCAGTAACAGTATAGATCCCCCTTACGAGCAGTACTTC
few	NA	TRBV7-2	TRBJ2-3	CASSFELGTQYF	TGTGCCAGCAGCTTTGAACTGGGGACGCAGTATTTT
NA	NA	TRBV4-1	TRBJ1-2	CASSQDRGRVDGYTF	TGCGCCAGCAGCCAAGATCGGGGAAGGGTAGATGGCTACACCTTC
NA	TRBD2	TRBV5-1	TRBJ2-5	CASSSGLAGKETQYF	TGCGCCAGCAGCTCGGGACTAGCGGGAAAAGAGACCCAGTACTTC
NA	NA	TRBV5-1	TRBJ1-1	CASSPTDWDPNTEAFF	TGCGCCAGCAGCCCGACAGACTGGGACCCGAACACTGAAGCTTTCTTT
NA	TRBD2	TRBV5-1	TRBJ2-5	CASNGVAGDETQYF	TGCGCCAGCAACGGTGTAGCGGGGGATGAGACCCAGTACTTC
many	NA	TRBV12-3/TRBV12-4	TRBJ2-7	CASSHSYEQYF	TGTGCCAGCAGCCACTCCTACGAGCAGTACTTC
many	TRBD1	TRBV29-1	TRBJ2-1	CSVALGRGGVSYNEQFF	TGCAGCGTTGCCCTAGGACGAGGGGGCGTATCCTACAATGAGCAGTTCTTC
few	NA	TRBV30	TRBJ2-7	CAWRPSGRYEQYF	TGTGCCTGGCGGCCCTCGGGCCGCTACGAGCAGTACTTC
few	TRBD1	TRBV7-8	TRBJ2-7	CASSPPWDRSGQYF	TGTGCCAGCAGCCCCCCATGGGACAGGTCTGGTCAGTACTTC
NA	TRBD1	TRBV27	TRBJ2-3	CASNLGTGADRQTDTQYF	TGTGCCAGCAACCTGGGGACAGGGGCTGACCGTCAGACAGATACGCAGTATTTT
many	NA	TRBV7-9	TRBJ2-5	CASSLPVGTHGETQYF	TGTGCCAGCAGCTTACCTGTGGGGACCCACGGAGAGACCCAGTACTTC
NA	NA	TRBV7-9	TRBJ2-2	CASSLPGPANTGELFF	TGTGCCAGCAGCTTACCGGGACCCGCCAACACCGGGGAGCTGTTTTTT
NA	NA	TRBV6-5	TRBJ2-6	CASSYSTGGRANVLTF	TGTGCCAGCAGTTACTCTACAGGAGGACGGGCCAACGTCCTGACTTTC
many	NA	TRBV29-1	TRBJ2-1	CSVPQWEYNEQFF	TGCAGCGTTCCCCAGTGGGAATACAATGAGCAGTTCTTC
many	NA	TRBV12-3/TRBV12-4	TRBJ1-1	CASRGGPQLGFTEAFF	TGTGCCAGCAGAGGAGGCCCGCAGCTGGGGTTCACTGAAGCTTTCTTT
few	NA	TRBV12-3/TRBV12-4	TRBJ2-5	CASSSFVVRPVETQYF	TGTGCCAGCAGTTCCTTCGTTGTCAGGCCGGTCGAGACCCAGTACTTC
NA	TRBD2	TRBV5-1	TRBJ2-1	CASSLNAGGINNEQFF	TGCGCCAGCAGCTTGAACGCGGGAGGAATCAACAATGAGCAGTTCTTC
few	NA	TRBV4-2	TRBJ2-1	CASSQPPAGLYSYNEQFF	TGTGCCAGCAGCCAACCCCCGGCGGGACTCTACTCCTACAATGAGCAGTTCTTC
few	NA	TRBV5-1	TRBJ2-5	CASSFFAGRGQETQYF	TGCGCCAGCAGCTTTTTCGCAGGGAGAGGGCAAGAGACCCAGTACTTC
few	TRBD2	TRBV12-3/TRBV12-4	TRBJ2-5	CASSRGLAAYQETQYF	TGTGCCAGCAGCCGAGGACTAGCGGCATATCAAGAGACCCAGTACTTC
few	NA	TRBV7-9	TRBJ2-2	CASSYVTGELFF	TGTGCCAGCAGCTATGTTACCGGGGAGCTGTTTTTT
many	NA	TRBV7-9	TRBJ2-1	CASSLGMVSYNEQFF	TGTGCCAGCAGCTTAGGGATGGTTTCCTACAATGAGCAGTTCTTC
NA	NA	TRBV19	TRBJ2-7	CASSMFAVSSYEQYF	TGTGCCAGTAGTATGTTCGCCGTGAGCTCCTACGAGCAGTACTTC
few	NA	TRBV20-1	TRBJ1-2	CRPWGGGDGYTF	TGCAGGCCCTGGGGGGGTGGGGATGGCTACACCTTC
NA	TRBD2	TRBV19	TRBJ2-3	CASSGPAGGPDTQYF	TGTGCCAGTAGTGGCCCGGCGGGAGGGCCAGATACGCAGTATTTT
many	NA	TRBV4-3	TRBJ1-4	CASSQDYRASEKLFF	TGCGCCAGCAGCCAAGACTACCGTGCAAGTGAAAAACTGTTTTTT
few	TRBD1	TRBV11-2	TRBJ2-5	CASSFQGVGETQYF	TGTGCCAGCAGCTTCCAGGGGGTAGGGGAGACCCAGTACTTC
many	NA	TRBV12-3/TRBV12-4	TRBJ1-1	CASSLRQGGNTEAFF	TGTGCCAGCAGTTTAAGGCAGGGAGGGAACACTGAAGCTTTCTTT
NA	NA	TRBV7-6	TRBJ2-1	CASSLRWAEAYNEQFF	TGTGCCAGCAGCTTACGATGGGCAGAGGCTTACAATGAGCAGTTCTTC
few	NA	TRBV6-2/TRBV6-3	TRBJ2-1	CASSFERYNEQFF	TGTGCCAGCAGTTTTGAGCGGTACAATGAGCAGTTCTTC
many	NA	TRBV7-9	TRBJ2-7	CASSAGTSRSPYEQYF	TGTGCCAGCAGCGCGGGGACATCGCGATCCCCGTACGAGCAGTACTTC
NA	TRBD2	TRBV12-3/TRBV12-4	TRBJ2-1	CASSLGTSGTDEQFF	TGTGCCAGCAGTTTAGGGACTAGCGGGACAGATGAGCAGTTCTTC
few	NA	TRBV15	TRBJ1-1	CATSRVMDTEAFF	TGTGCCACCAGCAGAGTTATGGACACTGAAGCTTTCTTT
few	TRBD2	TRBV9	TRBJ2-1	CASSVGTSGRRGGSYNEQFF	TGTGCCAGCAGCGTAGGGACTAGCGGGAGGAGGGGGGGTTCCTACAATGAGCAGTTCTTC
many	TRBD2	TRBV6-2/TRBV6-3	TRBJ2-1	CASSYTDPFEAGDLNEQFF	TGTGCCAGCAGTTACACCGATCCCTTTGAAGCGGGAGATCTCAATGAGCAGTTCTTC
few	NA	TRBV27	TRBJ2-7	CASMTQSYEQYF	TGTGCCAGCATGACACAATCCTACGAGCAGTACTTC
few	NA	TRBV5-5	TRBJ2-6	CASSAGNGANVLTF	TGTGCCAGCAGTGCAGGGAACGGGGCCAACGTCCTGACTTTC
many	TRBD1	TRBV15	TRBJ1-2	CATSGRGQVGWRKTTGYTF	TGTGCCACCAGCGGACGGGGACAGGTCGGTTGGCGTAAGACGACGGGCTACACCTTC
few	NA	TRBV27	TRBJ2-7	CASRLYYQQPYEQYF	TGTGCCAGCAGGCTCTACTACCAACAACCCTACGAGCAGTACTTC
few	NA	TRBV7-2	TRBJ2-3	CASSSAERLGQYF	TGTGCCAGCAGCTCGGCGGAGCGCTTGGGGCAGTATTTT
many	NA	TRBV7-9	TRBJ1-4	CASSLPGEKLFF	TGTGCCAGCAGCTTACCCGGGGAAAAACTGTTTTTT
NA	NA	TRBV5-1	TRBJ2-5	CASSEPRETQYF	TGCGCCAGCAGCGAACCCCGGGAGACCCAGTACTTC
NA	NA	TRBV15	TRBJ2-2	CATSRGLVDGINTGELFF	TGTGCCACCAGCAGAGGTTTGGTCGACGGGATCAACACCGGGGAGCTGTTTTTT
few	TRBD1	TRBV28	TRBJ1-1	CASSLYPWTDRGRMNTEAFF	TGTGCCAGCAGTTTATACCCCTGGACGGACAGGGGCAGGATGAACACTGAAGCTTTCTTT
few	NA	TRBV5-6	TRBJ2-3	CASSLKGVDTQYF	TGTGCCAGCAGCTTGAAGGGTGTGGATACGCAGTATTTT
NA	TRBD1	TRBV4-1	TRBJ2-7	CASSQFSGTAPVYEQYF	TGCGCCAGCAGCCAATTCTCCGGGACAGCACCGGTCTACGAGCAGTACTTC
NA	TRBD2	TRBV7-9	TRBJ2-3	CASSVASGNTDTQYF	TGTGCCAGCAGCGTAGCTAGCGGGAACACAGATACGCAGTATTTT
few	NA	TRBV12-3/TRBV12-4	TRBJ2-2	CASTLTSPNTGELFF	TGTGCCAGCACCTTGACTTCTCCGAACACCGGGGAGCTGTTTTTT
NA	TRBD1	TRBV18	TRBJ2-7	CASSPQGQGASYEQYF	TGTGCCAGCTCACCACAGGGACAGGGGGCTTCCTACGAGCAGTACTTC
NA	NA	TRBV6-5	TRBJ2-1	CASGEVVTTNNEQFF	TGTGCCAGCGGGGAGGTGGTGACAACCAACAATGAGCAGTTCTTC
few	NA	TRBV20-1	TRBJ1-4	CSASNGGREKLFF	TGCAGTGCTAGTAACGGGGGTAGGGAAAAACTGTTTTTT